These 20 T cell receptor beta chains originate from one sample sequenced in a study of breast tumors, draining lymph nodes, adjacent tissues. Using its own MiXCR run on the multiplex PCR reads, TCRdb lists one record per CDR3 protein. Of 70,000 to 85,000 distinct CDR3 sequences in the sample, 15% to 20% were seen once. Breast cancer patients provided tissue from their axillary draining lymph nodes. Source material: axillary lymph node tissue. The receptors were sampled from a female donor with breast cancer. Some clones in this sample may be carry-over from other donors' samples.

This clonotype was counted once. A clone one base away is much larger, so this may be a read error. The CDR3 protein is CASSAGAGELFF. CDR3 nucleotide sequence: TGTGCCAGCAGTGCCGGTGCCGGGGAGCTGTTTTTT. The J gene is TRBJ2-2, the V gene TRBV9; D is unclear. This CDR3 region has 12 residues. Trimming stripped 5 bases from V and 6 bases from J, with 8 bases between. Germline loops: CDR1 SGDLS, CDR2 YYNGEE.

This clonotype was seen at least ten times. V is TRBV6-5 and J is TRBJ2-5; D unresolved. This CDR3 has 15 amino acids. Germline CDR1 MNHEY, CDR2 SVGAGI. Trimming removed 4 bases at V and 2 bases at J, with 14 bases between. As DNA, the CDR3 is TGTGCCAGCAGTTCCCTCATGGTGGCACAAGAGACCCAGTACTTC. Translated: CASSSLMVAQETQYF.

This clonotype was seen a few times. The chain is built from TRBV28 and TRBJ2-7; D might be TRBD1 or TRBD2, each matching 5 bases. Looked up from germline, CDR1 is MDHEN and CDR2 is SYDVKM. This CDR3 has 15 amino acids. V dropped 5 bases and J dropped 4 bases, with 18 bases sitting between them. The CDR3 sequence is CASSGLGIGGYEQYF. As DNA, the CDR3 is TGTGCCAGCAGTGGTCTAGGGATTGGGGGATACGAGCAGTACTTC.

This clonotype occurred a few times. The genes are TRBV30 and TRBJ1-5; no clear D gene. This CDR3 spans 14 amino acids. The V end lost 4 bases, the J end lost 6 bases, and 16 bases lay between the germline ends. The V gene's germline CDR1 is GTSNPN and CDR2 SVGIG (reference sequence). DNA of the CDR3: TGTGCCTGGACGCTAGTCGGAACGTCTCAGCCCCAGCATTTT. Amino acid sequence: CAWTLVGTSQPQHF.

About this clonotype: A single base separates this from a much larger clone, so it may be a read error. V gene TRBV19 combines with J gene TRBJ2-1; 7 nucleotides match TRBD2. The length of the CDR3 is 16 residues. The germline V gene encodes CDR1 LNHDA and CDR2 SQIVND (reference sequence). This CDR3 reads CASSLRGGPIYNDQFF. The CDR3, as DNA: TGTGCCAGTAGCCTCCGCGGGGGTCCCATTTACAATGATCAGTTCTTC.

This clonotype occurred many times. The chain uses TRBV20-1 and TRBJ2-3, with D possibly matching TRBD2 (6 bases). Trimming removed 3 bases at V and 4 bases at J, with 17 bases between. Germline CDR1 reads DFQATT; CDR2 reads SNEGSKA (reference sequence). The CDR3 length is 15 residues. CDR3 loop: CSARDHGRGADTQYF. CDR3 in DNA: TGCAGTGCTAGGGATCACGGGAGAGGCGCAGATACGCAGTATTTT.

This clonotype came up many times. The chain joins TRBV5-1 to TRBJ2-7; TRBD1 or TRBD2 may be the D gene (7 bases each). Germline CDR1 is SGHRS and CDR2 is YFSETQ. Trimming pared 3 bases from V and 0 bases from J, leaving 10 bases between. There are 14 residues in the CDR3. The CDR3 sequence is CASSSGGVSYEQYF. CDR3 bases: TGCGCCAGCAGCTCAGGGGGGGTCTCCTACGAGCAGTACTTC.

Many counts were recorded for this clonotype. The chain recombines TRBV9 with TRBJ1-2; 8 bases are a match to TRBD1. The CDR3 totals 15 residues. The V segment lost 4 bases and the J segment 5 bases; nucleotides outside the gene matches: 10. From germline, CDR1 is SGDLS and CDR2 YYNGEE. CDR3: CASSPHGTGDYGYTF. The CDR3 DNA is TGTGCCAGCAGCCCACACGGGACAGGTGATTATGGCTACACCTTC. Supplemented by reference TRBV9 and TRBJ1-2, the full variable domain reads DSGVTQTPKHLITATGQRVTLRCSPRSGDLSVYWYQQSLDQGLQFLIQYYNGEERAKGNILERFSAQQFPDLHSELNLSSLELGDSALYFCASSPHGTGDYGYTFGSGTRLTVV.

This clonotype was seen many times. The chain couples TRBV5-4 to TRBJ1-2; 8 positions match TRBD1. V lost 4 bases, J lost 0 bases, and 8 bases stayed unmatched. This CDR3 has 16 amino acids. Germline CDR1 reads SGHNT; CDR2 reads YYREEE (reference sequence). As DNA, the CDR3 is TGTGCCAGCAGCACAGGGACAGGCTCCGCTAACTATGGCTACACCTTC. It codes for CASSTGTGSANYGYTF.

This clonotype was detected many times. The chain employs TRBV6-1 and TRBJ1-2; D not resolved. This CDR3 has 14 residues. The V end was cut by 8 bases, the J end by 1 base, with 14 bases between. Germline assignment: CDR1 MNHNS and CDR2 SASEGT. The CDR3 loop reads CASRPGSINYGYTF. In DNA, the CDR3 is TGTGCCAGCCGCCCAGGCAGTATTAACTATGGCTACACCTTC.

This clonotype has a count of ten or more. The chain combines TRBV19 with TRBJ1-2; 12 bases fit TRBD1. This CDR3 is built from 17 residues. CDR1 is LNHDA and CDR2 is SQIVND in the germline V gene (reference sequence). V lost 4 bases, J lost 4 bases, and 10 bases stayed unmatched. The CDR3 loop reads CASSNRDRGPRGYGYTF. The DNA of the CDR3 is TGTGCCAGTAGTAATCGGGACAGGGGGCCGAGGGGCTATGGCTACACCTTC.

This clonotype was seen many times. V usage is TRBV4-1 and J usage is TRBJ2-7; D perhaps matches TRBD2 (5 bases). The germline CDR1 and CDR2 sequences are MGHRA and YSYEKL. Trimming removed 1 base at V and 3 bases at J, with 13 bases between. This CDR3 is built from 15 residues. CDR3 residues: CASSQAYVRGYEQYF. CDR3 coding DNA: TGCGCCAGCAGCCAAGCGTATGTCCGGGGCTACGAGCAGTACTTC.

This clonotype was counted at least ten times. V gene TRBV5-1 combines with J gene TRBJ2-2; 7 bases line up with TRBD2. V gave up 9 bases and J gave up 1 base; unmatched junction bases: 15. The CDR3 has 17 residues. Looked up from germline, CDR1 is SGHRS and CDR2 is YFSETQ. The CDR3 nucleotides are TGCGCCACCCCAATGGGGGTACTAGCGAGGAACACCGGGGAGCTGTTTTTT. This codes for CATPMGVLARNTGELFF.

The table lists this clonotype with many counts. The chain combines TRBV10-3 with TRBJ2-7; possible D gene TRBD1, 5 bases. CDR3 size: 11 residues. The germline V and J ends were trimmed by 3 bases and 9 bases, with 9 bases remaining between them. Germline values: CDR1 ENHRY, CDR2 SYGVKD. CDR3 amino acids: CAISDGQGQYF. CDR3 coding DNA: TGTGCCATCAGTGATGGGCAGGGGCAGTACTTC.

Remarks on this clonotype: A much larger clone is a single base away; this may be a read error. This chain joins TRBV20-1 and TRBJ2-5; no reliable D call. In germline, CDR1 is DFQATT, CDR2 SNEGSKA (reference sequence). The CDR3 is 13 residues long. V shed 1 base and J shed 1 base, with 7 bases lying between them. The CDR3 spells CSARGVGQETQYF. The CDR3 DNA follows: TGCAGTGCTAGAGGGGTGGGCCAAGAGACCCAGTACTTC.

This chain joins TRBV18 and TRBJ2-3; 13 bases are a match to TRBD2. CDR1 and CDR2 (germline): KGHSH, LQKENI. The CDR3 has 15 amino acids. The junction had 1 base not matched to a gene; V was cut back by 3 bases and J by 4 bases. The CDR3 is CASSPGLAGADTQYF. CDR3 DNA: TGTGCCAGCTCACCCGGACTAGCGGGAGCAGATACGCAGTATTTT.

Ten or more counts support this clonotype. The chain joins TRBV5-1 to TRBJ2-3; 7 nucleotides agree with TRBD2. Germline trimming cut 3 bases from V and 1 base from J; bases unmatched to any gene: 5. Germline CDR1 is SGHRS and CDR2 is YFSETQ. CDR3 length: 15 amino acids. Written as DNA, the CDR3 is TGCGCCAGCAGCTCTACTAGCGTCCGCACAGATACGCAGTATTTT. It translates to CASSSTSVRTDTQYF.

This clonotype was observed at least ten times. The genes are TRBV20-1 and TRBJ2-7, with D perhaps matching TRBD1 (5 bases). Germline V CDR1 and CDR2: DFQATT, SNEGSKA (reference sequence). The CDR3 runs 13 residues. Trimming took 5 bases from V and 3 from J, leaving 14 bases between them. CDR3 nucleotides: TGCAGTGCTGGACGTCAGGGCAACTACGAGCAGTACTTC. Translating gives CSAGRQGNYEQYF.

This clonotype was detected a few times. The J gene is TRBJ2-7, the V gene TRBV28; D gene ambiguous. This CDR3 comprises 14 residues. CDR1 and CDR2 (germline): MDHEN, SYDVKM. Trimming removed 3 bases from V and 6 bases from J, with 15 bases in between. CDR3 sequence reads: CASSLTSRSSEQYF. The CDR3 region has the DNA TGTGCCAGCAGTTTGACTTCGAGGAGCAGCGAGCAGTACTTC.

This clonotype showed up just a few times. CDR3 residues: CASRSPGTSKGYGYTF. CDR3 DNA: TGTGCCAGCAGATCCCCCGGGACAAGTAAAGGCTATGGCTACACCTTC. V usage is TRBV28 and J usage is TRBJ1-2; weak D call: TRBD1 (6 bases). Trimming pared 6 bases from V and 4 bases from J, leaving 21 bases between. Germline-derived CDR1 and CDR2 are MDHEN and SYDVKM. The CDR3 is 16 amino acids.